The 25 T cell receptor beta chains below come from one sample, sequenced in a study of T-cell memory formation after mild COVID-19. TCRdb itself ran the 5' RACE reads through MiXCR, one entry per CDR3 protein. The sample records 150,000 or so distinct CDR3 sequences, roughly 15% being singletons. Sample: PBMCs or a T cell subset sorted from them (not recorded which). The receptor set was obtained from an adult woman who had mild COVID-19 (a few samples of this study predate the infection). Cell type and time point are not known.

This clonotype was observed a few times. This chain links TRBV3-1 with TRBJ2-7, with TRBD1 matching over 10 bases. Germline CDR1 LGHDT, CDR2 YNNKEL (reference sequence). This CDR3 contains 15 residues. J gave up 2 bases and V 4 bases, and 5 bases lay outside the gene matches. CDR3 in DNA: TGTGCCAGCAGCCTCGGACAGGGGGGGGCCTACGAGCAGTACTTC. Translating it yields CASSLGQGGAYEQYF.

There are a few counts of this clonotype. V usage is TRBV12-3 or TRBV12-4 and J usage is TRBJ2-3, with D possibly matching TRBD1 (6 bases). The CDR3 length is 16 residues. The V end lost 2 bases, the J end lost 1 base, and 13 bases lay between the germline ends. The CDR3 here is CASSLTWDIRTDTQYF. Written as DNA, the CDR3 is TGTGCCAGCAGTTTAACTTGGGACATACGCACAGATACGCAGTATTTT.

This clonotype is labeled as medium-sized. The CDR3 here is CASSLGYEQYF. CDR3 nucleotide sequence: TGTGCCAGCAGTTTGGGCTACGAGCAGTACTTC. The rearrangement links TRBV12-3 or TRBV12-4 to TRBJ2-7; no clear D gene. Trimming left V 3 bases short and J 3 bases short, with 3 bases between. The CDR3 runs 11 residues.

J is TRBJ1-2 and V is TRBV7-9; no reliable D call. V was cut by 5 bases and J by 7 bases, with 17 bases left in between. The V gene's germline CDR1 is SEHNR and CDR2 FQNEAQ (reference sequence). This CDR3 has 14 residues. CDR3 bases: TGTGCCAGCAGCCTCTCGGGCCATGCCAGTGGCTACACCTTC. It codes for CASSLSGHASGYTF.

Only a few counts were recorded for this clonotype. This sequence joins TRBV11-3 and TRBJ2-1; 7 bases fit TRBD2. The CDR3 is made up of 16 amino acids. Per the germline V gene, CDR1 is SGHNT and CDR2 is YENEEA. V lost 0 bases to trimming and J lost 9 bases; unmatched junction nucleotides: 11. CDR3 DNA: TGTGCCAGCAGCTTAGATTATGCGGGAGCTTGGATTGAGCAGTTCTTC. Translating it yields CASSLDYAGAWIEQFF.

A single count supports this clonotype. This chain uses TRBV7-6 with TRBJ2-7; 14 bases line up with TRBD2. The CDR3 has 17 residues. CDR1 and CDR2 (germline): SGHVS, FNYEAQ. J gave up 2 bases and V 5 bases, and 8 bases lay outside the gene matches. CDR3 amino acids: CASSRGTSGGPTYEQYF. Here the CDR3 DNA reads TGTGCCAGCAGCCGGGGGACTAGCGGGGGCCCTACCTACGAGCAGTACTTC.

This clonotype came up many times. The chain recombines TRBV27 with TRBJ2-2, with D possibly being TRBD1 (6 bases). Germline V gene sequence: CDR1 MNHEY, CDR2 SMNVEV (reference sequence). Trimming took off 4 bases at V and 7 bases at J, with 25 bases between the two ends. The CDR3 runs to 18 residues. Written as DNA, the CDR3 is TGTGCCAGCAGTTCTCACCCAGGGGCTCCAAGAGGGGACGGGGAGCTGTTTTTT. It specifies CASSSHPGAPRGDGELFF.

This clonotype was seen only a few times. The chain carries TRBV6-2 or TRBV6-3 and TRBJ1-5; 7 bases map to TRBD1. The CDR3 is made up of 18 amino acids. Germline V gene data show CDR1 as MNHEY and CDR2 as SVGEGT. Trimming removed 3 bases from V and 0 bases from J; junction bases left unmatched: 11. The CDR3 nucleotides read TGTGCCAGCAGTTATAGACAGGGAGCAATCAATAGCAATCAGCCCCAGCATTTT. It encodes CASSYRQGAINSNQPQHF.

There are many counts of this clonotype. The chain uses TRBV3-1 and TRBJ2-7; 11 bases align to TRBD2. This CDR3 comprises 19 residues. CDR1 is LGHDT, CDR2 YNNKEL, per germline (reference sequence). J gave up 2 bases and V 3 bases, and 15 bases lay outside the gene matches. CDR3 coding DNA: TGTGCCAGCAGCCATATCCCTGGTTCGGGGACTAGCGGAACCTACGAGCAGTACTTC. Translation: CASSHIPGSGTSGTYEQYF.

The J gene is TRBJ2-2, the V gene TRBV11-2; D is undetermined. Trimming pared 7 bases from V and 3 bases from J, leaving 9 bases between. The germline gives CDR1 SGHAT, CDR2 FQNNGV. The CDR3 sequence is 13 residues long. In nucleotides, the CDR3 is TGTGCCAGCAAGATTATCGACACCGGGGAGCTGTTTTTT. Protein: CASKIIDTGELFF.

J is TRBJ2-5 and V is TRBV3-1, with TRBD2 matching over 10 bases. V was pared by 1 base and J by 5 bases, with 13 bases of the junction left unmatched. This CDR3 is built from 18 residues. In germline, CDR1 is LGHDT, CDR2 YNNKEL (reference sequence). The CDR3 spells CASSQVASGGALEETQYF. CDR3 nucleotides: TGTGCCAGCAGCCAAGTGGCAAGCGGGGGGGCGTTGGAGGAGACCCAGTACTTC.

The rearrangement links TRBV2 to TRBJ2-1; 8 bases fit TRBD2. The CDR3 is 16 amino acids. With 8 bases clipped from V and 4 bases from J, the junction kept 13 bases outside the gene matches. Germline V lookup: CDR1 SNHLY, CDR2 FYNNEI. CDR3 in amino acids: CASLHPSGSRYNEQFF. The CDR3 nucleotides are TGTGCCAGCCTTCATCCAAGCGGGAGTCGGTACAATGAGCAGTTCTTC.

The rearrangement joins TRBV30 to TRBJ1-5; possible D gene TRBD1, 5 bases. Germline CDR1 reads GTSNPN; CDR2 reads SVGIG (reference sequence). The CDR3 runs to 16 residues. Trimming removed 0 bases at V and 0 bases at J, with 12 bases between. CDR3 loop: CAWSVLGRTSNQPQHF. The CDR3 coding sequence is TGTGCCTGGAGTGTACTGGGACGGACTAGCAATCAGCCCCAGCATTTT.

This clonotype was observed a few times. The chain couples TRBV7-8 to TRBJ1-2; 7 nucleotides line up with TRBD1. This CDR3 has 14 amino acids. V shed 5 bases and J 2 bases; nucleotides not matched to a gene: 5. Germline V CDR1 and CDR2: SGHVS, FQNEAQ. The CDR3 sequence: CASSRQGTNYGYTF. CDR3 nucleotides: TGTGCCAGCAGCCGACAGGGAACCAACTATGGCTACACCTTC.

This clonotype was seen only a few times. This chain connects TRBV18 to TRBJ2-2; a weak D match, TRBD1 (6 bases). This CDR3 comprises 19 residues. The V end was cut by 3 bases, the J end by 1 base, with 21 bases between. Looked up from germline, CDR1 is KGHSH and CDR2 is LQKENI. In DNA, the CDR3 is TGTGCCAGCTCACCGGGATTTTTTGAGGGACACCGGAACACCGGGGAGCTGTTTTTT. This sequence encodes CASSPGFFEGHRNTGELFF. The variable domain in full, completed from reference TRBV18 and TRBJ2-2, reads NAGVMQNPRHLVRRRGQEARLRCSPMKGHSHVYWYRQLPEEGLKFMVYLQKENIIDESGMPKERFSAEFPKEGPSILRIQQVVRGDSAAYFCASSPGFFEGHRNTGELFFGEGSRLTVL.

The V and J genes are TRBV18 and TRBJ2-3; D not resolved. This CDR3 spans 14 amino acids. Trimming took off 0 bases at V and 0 bases at J, with 4 bases between the two ends. Germline CDR1 KGHSH, CDR2 LQKENI. This CDR3 reads CASSPPMSTDTQYF. CDR3 sequence (DNA): TGTGCCAGCTCACCACCCATGAGCACAGATACGCAGTATTTT.

This chain uses TRBV30 with TRBJ1-1, with 8 bases aligning to TRBD1. CDR1 and CDR2 (germline): GTSNPN, SVGIG (reference sequence). Trimming at V came to 5 bases and at J to 0 bases, leaving 11 bases not matched to a gene. This CDR3 is built from 16 residues. This CDR3 is CAWLSWTGMMNTEAFF. DNA for the CDR3: TGTGCCTGGCTATCTTGGACAGGGATGATGAACACTGAAGCTTTCTTT.

This clonotype was seen only a few times. V and J are TRBV5-1 and TRBJ2-2, with D possibly TRBD2 on 6 matching bases. This CDR3 is built from 16 residues. Deletions cut 2 bases from V and 0 bases from J, with 11 bases between. Germline-derived CDR1 and CDR2 are SGHRS and YFSETQ. The CDR3 region is CASSLPGVANTGELFF. The CDR3 DNA sequence: TGCGCCAGCAGCTTACCGGGGGTCGCGAACACCGGGGAGCTGTTTTTT.

This clonotype occurred many times. This chain uses TRBV6-2 or TRBV6-3 with TRBJ2-2; 9 nucleotides agree with TRBD1. The CDR3 consists of 14 residues. The V segment lost 6 bases and the J segment 4 bases; nucleotides outside the gene matches: 3. Germline assignment: CDR1 MNHEY and CDR2 SVGEGT. CDR3 bases: TGTGCCAGCAGAGGACAGGGGCCCACCGGGGAGCTGTTTTTT. It yields the protein CASRGQGPTGELFF.

This clonotype was counted a few times. V usage is TRBV12-3 or TRBV12-4 and J usage is TRBJ2-1; 10 bases are a match to TRBD2. After removal of 4 bases from V and 8 bases from J, the junction contained 17 bases not matched to a gene. This CDR3 comprises 18 residues. The CDR3 loop reads CASSSDHLAGASGDEQFF. The CDR3 coding sequence is TGTGCCAGCAGTTCCGATCATCTAGCGGGAGCGAGCGGCGATGAGCAGTTCTTC.

The CDR3 here is CAINGQGAGELFF. The CDR3, as DNA: TGTGCCATCAATGGACAGGGGGCCGGGGAGCTGTTTTTT. The gene calls are TRBV10-3 and TRBJ2-2, with 10 bases fitting TRBD1. The CDR3 contains 13 residues. The ends lost 7 bases at V and 6 bases at J; junction bases unmatched: 2. The germline gives CDR1 ENHRY, CDR2 SYGVKD.

At least ten counts were recorded for this clonotype. This chain connects TRBV20-1 to TRBJ2-1, with TRBD2 matching over 12 bases. The germline V gene has CDR1 DFQATT and CDR2 SNEGSKA (reference sequence). This CDR3 region has 16 residues. J gave up 7 bases and V 5 bases, and 12 bases lay outside the gene matches. The CDR3 sequence: CSADDATSGSRNEQFF. As DNA, the CDR3 is TGCAGTGCTGACGACGCGACTAGCGGGAGTCGGAATGAGCAGTTCTTC.

The rearrangement uses TRBV7-6 and TRBJ2-7, with TRBD1 matching over 7 bases. The length of the CDR3 is 15 residues. Germline V CDR1 and CDR2: SGHVS, FNYEAQ. V lost 5 bases and J lost 3; bases outside the gene matches: 10. CDR3 DNA sequence: TGTGCCAGCAGCCAGATACCGGGACAGTTCTACGAGCAGTACTTC. The encoded protein is CASSQIPGQFYEQYF.

V and J are TRBV7-9 and TRBJ2-7; weak D call: TRBD1 (6 bases). V shed 4 bases and J shed 6 bases, with 10 bases lying between them. CDR1 is SEHNR and CDR2 is FQNEAQ in the germline V gene (reference sequence). This CDR3 spans 12 amino acids. CDR3 residues: CASSSTGLEQYF. DNA of the CDR3: TGTGCCAGCAGCTCCACAGGGCTCGAGCAGTACTTC.

In its sample, this clonotype was seen a few times. The chain carries TRBV29-1 and TRBJ2-3; TRBD1 might be the D (5 bases). CDR3 length: 14 amino acids. The germline V gene has CDR1 SQVTM and CDR2 ANQGSEA. Trimming removed 3 bases from V and 8 bases from J, with 18 bases in between. CDR3 coding DNA: TGCAGCGTTGAGTCGGTAGGGGCTTCTGCTACGCAGTATTTT. The encoded protein is CSVESVGASATQYF.